These 16 T cell receptor beta chains were sequenced from one sample in a study of blood T cell repertoires in COVID-19 (dated by TCRdb to about 2020). Library preparation employed the immunoSEQ multiplex PCR assay. In its TCRdb copy, this immuneACCESS table keeps in-frame sequences only and misses some clones. Where compared with another copy, unresolved V genes explain less than half of these, and the others have no known cause. The sample data list roughly 250,000 clones, and approximately 91% of these were observed just once. The ten largest make up about 2.3% of the sample. Input material: PBMCs or T cells enriched from blood (not recorded which). Source of these receptors: a woman aged 35 to 49 with acute COVID-19.

This chain links TRBV7-9 with TRBJ1-2; D perhaps matches TRBD1 (6 bases). V gave up 5 bases and J gave up 5 bases, with 15 bases separating them. The V gene's germline CDR1 is SEHNR and CDR2 FQNEAQ (reference sequence). The CDR3 consists of 14 residues. The CDR3 DNA is TGTGCCAGCAGCATGGACAGTTCAATATATGGCTACACCTTC. This sequence encodes CASSMDSSIYGYTF.

The chain combines TRBV24-1 with TRBJ2-3, with TRBD1 matching 7 bases. The CDR3 loop spans 15 amino acids. Looked up from germline, CDR1 is KGHDR and CDR2 is SFDVKD. The ends lost 4 bases at V and 1 base at J; junction bases unmatched: 4. The CDR3 loop reads CATSEVGTGTDTQYF. CDR3 bases: TGTGCCACCAGTGAAGTAGGGACAGGCACAGATACGCAGTATTTT.

The chain couples TRBV6-5 to TRBJ1-5; D is uncertain. Germline V lookup: CDR1 MNHEY, CDR2 SVGAGI. Deletions cut 0 bases from V and 9 bases from J, with 9 bases between. CDR3 length: 13 amino acids. The CDR3, as DNA: TGTGCCAGCAGTTACTCGGAGTTAAGGCCCCAGCATTTT. It specifies CASSYSELRPQHF.

This sequence joins TRBV2 and TRBJ1-5; TRBD1 might be the D (5 bases). Trimming stripped 6 bases from V and 3 bases from J, with 12 bases between. CDR3 length: 14 residues. CDR1 and CDR2 (germline): SNHLY, FYNNEI. The CDR3 DNA reads as TGTGCCAGCAGCCGAGACAGTCCCAATCAGCCCCAGCATTTT. Protein product: CASSRDSPNQPQHF.

This clone was seen a few times. J is TRBJ2-2 and V is TRBV7-2, with 11 bases lining up with TRBD2. V gave up 1 base and J gave up 6 bases; unmatched junction bases: 7. The CDR3 totals 17 residues. Germline values: CDR1 SGHTA, CDR2 FQGNSA. For the CDR3, the DNA is TGTGCCAGCAGCTTAGAACCACTAGCGGGGGCTCCCGGGGAGCTGTTTTTT. Amino acids: CASSLEPLAGAPGELFF.

The chain has TRBV6-2 or TRBV6-3 and TRBJ2-7; TRBD1 matches 9 bases. V shed 4 bases, J shed 6 bases, and the junction held 7 bases outside the gene matches. The germline V gene encodes CDR1 MNHEY and CDR2 SVGEGT. The CDR3 is 14 amino acids. In DNA form, the CDR3 reads TGTGCCAGCAGTTCAACAGGGGGCTGGGGCGAGCAGTACTTC. Its translation is CASSSTGGWGEQYF.

The chain joins TRBV23-1 to TRBJ1-5, with 7 bases aligning to TRBD1. TRBV23-1 is labeled an ORF, and its function is uncertain. This CDR3 comprises 17 residues. V was clipped by 2 bases and J by 4 bases; unmatched bases: 11. CDR3 DNA sequence: TGCGCCAGCAGTCAACGTACAGGGGTGGCGGGTAATCAGCCCCAGCATTTT. Protein product: CASSQRTGVAGNQPQHF.

J is TRBJ2-1 and V is TRBV4-3; 9 bases fit TRBD2. The V segment lost 4 bases and the J segment 4 bases; nucleotides outside the gene matches: 5. Germline assignment: CDR1 LGHNA and CDR2 YSLEER. The CDR3 is made up of 15 amino acids. CDR3 bases: TGCGCCAGCAGCCCCGGACTAGCGCCTTACAATGAGCAGTTCTTC. This encodes CASSPGLAPYNEQFF.

V and J are TRBV6-5 and TRBJ1-5; D unclear. The CDR3 totals 12 residues. Germline CDR1 is MNHEY and CDR2 is SVGAGI. V was pared by 6 bases and J by 4 bases, with 7 bases between. This CDR3 is CASSARNQPQHF. The DNA for the CDR3 is TGTGCCAGCAGCGCGCGGAATCAGCCCCAGCATTTT.

The chain links TRBV3-1 (or the pseudogene TRBV3-2) to TRBJ2-5, with 7 nucleotides matching TRBD1. The germline gives CDR1 LGHDT, CDR2 YNNKEL (reference sequence). The CDR3 loop spans 14 amino acids. V shed 4 bases, J shed 0 bases, and the junction held 2 bases outside the gene matches. CDR3 sequence reads: CASSLQGYQETQYF. CDR3 nucleotides: TGTGCCAGCAGCCTACAGGGGTACCAAGAGACCCAGTACTTC.

This chain connects TRBV19 to TRBJ2-3; TRBD2 matches 10 bases. The CDR3 is made up of 15 amino acids. In germline, CDR1 is LNHDA, CDR2 SQIVND (reference sequence). J gave up 10 bases and V 5 bases, and 12 bases lay outside the gene matches. CDR3: CASSLGASGSLPQYF. In DNA, the CDR3 is TGTGCCAGTAGTCTCGGTGCTAGCGGGAGTCTCCCGCAGTATTTT. The whole variable domain, remainder taken from reference TRBV19 and TRBJ2-3, is DGGITQSPKYLFRKEGQNVTLSCEQNLNHDAMYWYRQDPGQGLRLIYYSQIVNDFQKGDIAEGYSVSREKKESFPLTVTSAQKNPTAFYLCASSLGASGSLPQYFGPGTRLTVL.

The chain couples TRBV4-3 to TRBJ2-3; unclear D gene. This CDR3 comprises 15 residues. V shed 2 bases and J shed 4 bases, with 13 bases lying between them. The germline V gene has CDR1 LGHNA and CDR2 YSLEER. CDR3: CASSQNPFQADTQYF. Written as DNA, the CDR3 is TGCGCCAGCAGCCAAAACCCCTTTCAGGCAGATACGCAGTATTTT.

This clone occurred once. This chain uses TRBV14 with TRBJ2-1; 12 bases line up with TRBD2. The V and J ends lost 1 base and 0 bases, in that order; junction bases with no gene match: 10. The CDR3 is 20 amino acids. Germline CDR1 and CDR2: SGHDN and FVKESK. The CDR3 reads CASSQGRRLAGGSSYNEQFF. In DNA, the CDR3 is TGTGCCAGCAGCCAAGGGAGGAGGCTAGCGGGAGGGTCCTCCTACAATGAGCAGTTCTTC.

The chain has TRBV29-1 and TRBJ2-1; 10 bases line up with TRBD2. From germline, CDR1 is SQVTM and CDR2 ANQGSEA. The CDR3 consists of 14 residues. J gave up 3 bases and V 1 base, and 0 bases lay outside the gene matches. The CDR3, as DNA: TGCAGCGTTGAAGGGACTAGCGGCTACAATGAGCAGTTCTTC. Amino acid sequence: CSVEGTSGYNEQFF.

This chain connects TRBV28 to TRBJ1-5; D gene unclear. The ends were cut back, 7 bases at V and 1 base at J, with 5 bases in the middle. The CDR3 spans 12 residues. Germline CDR1 MDHEN, CDR2 SYDVKM. CDR3 amino acids: CASTLSNQPQHF. CDR3 sequence (DNA): TGTGCCAGCACCTTGAGCAATCAGCCCCAGCATTTT. Complete variable domain (other parts from reference TRBV28 and TRBJ1-5): DVKVTQSSRYLVKRTGEKVFLECVQDMDHENMFWYRQDPGLGLRLIYFSYDVKMKEKGDIPEGYSVSREKKERFSLILESASTNQTSMYLCASTLSNQPQHFGDGTRLSIL.

V gene TRBV10-3 combines with J gene TRBJ2-1; TRBD2 matches at 11 bases. The CDR3 contains 19 residues. Looked up from germline, CDR1 is ENHRY and CDR2 is SYGVKD. Trimming cost V 6 bases and J 5 bases; bases outside gene matches: 18. The CDR3: CAIRFRVAGGADTDNEQFF. The CDR3 DNA is TGTGCCATCAGGTTCCGGGTAGCGGGGGGGGCCGATACCGACAATGAGCAGTTCTTC.